A selection of T cell receptor beta chains follows, all from one sample in a study of blood T cells in healthy people across ages. MiXCR, run by TCRdb on the 5' RACE reads, gives a single entry per CDR3 protein. This sample carries some 670,000 distinct CDR3 sequences, roughly half of them seen once, and the ten largest clones take about 13%. Material for sequencing was blood. The source is a woman of 80 years or more in good health. Both conserved end residues are part of each CDR3. D genes are given only for firm matches. Expanded clones get a size class; other rows say once, few or many, or leave the size out.

d_gene,abundance,v_gene,j_gene,CDR3aa,CDR3nt
TRBD2,-,TRBV4-1,TRBJ2-1,CASSRGTSGNEQFF,TGCGCCAGCAGCCGAGGGACTAGCGGGAATGAGCAGTTCTTC
TRBD1,-,TRBV5-1,TRBJ2-1,CASSHRDRGGDEQFF,TGCGCCAGCAGCCACCGGGACAGGGGTGGAGATGAGCAGTTCTTC
TRBD2,many,TRBV10-3,TRBJ2-1,CAISGTSFGQFF,TGTGCCATCAGTGGGACTAGTTTTGGGCAGTTCTTC
TRBD1,many,TRBV29-1,TRBJ2-3,CSVEVDRATDTQYF,TGCAGCGTTGAAGTTGACAGGGCGACAGATACGCAGTATTTT
-,-,TRBV15,TRBJ1-5,CATSRSRAEVGQPQHF,TGTGCCACCAGCAGAAGTAGAGCTGAGGTAGGGCAGCCCCAGCATTTT
-,-,TRBV20-1,TRBJ2-1,CSAVQDWGEQFF,TGCAGTGCAGTACAAGATTGGGGTGAGCAGTTCTTC
TRBD1,few,TRBV7-7,TRBJ2-1,CASSSSARQGSHEQFF,TGTGCTAGCAGCTCCTCAGCCCGACAGGGTTCCCATGAGCAGTTCTTC
TRBD1,few,TRBV27,TRBJ2-7,CASSWGQGSYEQYF,TGTGCCAGCAGTTGGGGACAGGGGTCCTACGAGCAGTACTTC
TRBD1,few,TRBV7-2,TRBJ1-2,CASSYTGTGLGYTF,TGTGCCAGCAGCTACACCGGGACAGGGCTTGGCTACACCTTC
-,-,TRBV7-2,TRBJ1-3,CASSLEGSGSGNTIYF,TGTGCCAGCAGCTTAGAGGGTAGCGGATCTGGAAACACCATATATTTT
-,many,TRBV20-1,TRBJ2-7,CSARVEAYEQYF,TGCAGTGCTAGAGTTGAGGCCTACGAGCAGTACTTC
-,-,TRBV3-1,TRBJ2-1,CASSPGPGLGNEQFF,TGTGCCAGCAGCCCGGGGCCCGGGTTAGGCAATGAGCAGTTCTTC
TRBD1,many,TRBV5-1,TRBJ2-1,CASSTGQSYNEQFF,TGCGCCAGCAGCACGGGACAGTCCTACAATGAGCAGTTCTTC
-,-,TRBV20-1,TRBJ2-3,CSAELGPTDTQYF,TGCAGTGCTGAGCTGGGACCCACAGATACGCAGTATTTT
TRBD1,many,TRBV3-1,TRBJ1-2,CASSPETGAGYGYTF,TGTGCCAGCAGCCCGGAGACAGGGGCAGGCTATGGCTACACCTTC
-,many,TRBV20-1,TRBJ1-5,CSASRTRDRNQPQHF,TGCAGTGCTTCACGGACCCGTGACAGGAATCAGCCCCAGCATTTT
TRBD2,-,TRBV29-1,TRBJ2-7,CSVEAQDKGREEQYF,TGCAGCGTTGAAGCTCAGGACAAGGGGAGGGAAGAGCAGTACTTC
TRBD2,few,TRBV10-3,TRBJ2-7,CAISDVVAGGLEQYF,TGTGCCATCAGTGATGTAGTAGCGGGAGGGCTCGAGCAGTACTTC
TRBD2,-,TRBV9,TRBJ2-1,CASSVEGLAGLGNEQFF,TGTGCCAGCAGCGTAGAAGGTCTAGCGGGTCTTGGGAATGAGCAGTTCTTC
-,many,TRBV7-8,TRBJ2-1,CASSSLAYRWNEQFF,TGTGCCAGCAGCTCTTTGGCCTACAGGTGGAATGAGCAGTTCTTC
-,few,TRBV9,TRBJ2-3,CASSSRRSPDTQYF,TGTGCCAGCAGCTCTCGCCGCAGTCCAGATACGCAGTATTTT
TRBD2,-,TRBV20-1,TRBJ2-1,CSPAPRGYNEQFF,TGCAGTCCCGCCCCGCGGGGGTACAATGAGCAGTTCTTC
TRBD2,-,TRBV3-1,TRBJ2-1,CASSQDRAGVTYNEQFF,TGTGCCAGCAGCCAAGATCGCGCGGGAGTGACCTACAATGAGCAGTTCTTC
TRBD1,few,TRBV20-1,TRBJ2-2,CSARRTGAGELFF,TGCAGTGCCCGGAGGACAGGGGCCGGGGAGCTGTTTTTT
-,-,TRBV7-9,TRBJ1-2,CASSPTGTRDGYTF,TGTGCCAGCAGCCCAACCGGGACGAGGGATGGCTACACCTTC
-,many,TRBV12-3/TRBV12-4,TRBJ2-1,CASSLYTSAYNEQFF,TGTGCCAGCAGTTTATATACTTCGGCATACAATGAGCAGTTCTTC
TRBD1,-,TRBV6-5,TRBJ2-4,CASSYRMTGGRKAKNIQYF,TGTGCCAGCAGTTACCGTATGACAGGGGGTAGGAAAGCCAAAAACATTCAGTACTTC
-,-,TRBV20-1,TRBJ2-7,CSARSPRAVGGEQYF,TGCAGTGCTAGATCTCCACGAGCGGTAGGAGGCGAGCAGTACTTC
-,many,TRBV12-3/TRBV12-4,TRBJ2-4,CASSTTEVVYF,TGTGCCAGCAGTACGACAGAGGTGGTGTACTTC
-,many,TRBV20-1,TRBJ2-7,CSGWGPSPYEQYF,TGCAGTGGGTGGGGGCCCTCCCCCTACGAGCAGTACTTC
TRBD1,-,TRBV12-3/TRBV12-4,TRBJ2-4,CASSVRDRDIQYF,TGTGCCAGCAGTGTAAGGGACAGGGACATTCAGTACTTC
-,-,TRBV6-2/TRBV6-3,TRBJ2-5,CASSYPSRVETQYF,TGTGCCAGCAGTTACCCGTCCCGAGTGGAGACCCAGTACTTC
-,-,TRBV20-1,TRBJ2-5,CSALDLGLSKETQYF,TGCAGTGCCCTAGATTTGGGACTCTCAAAAGAGACCCAGTACTTC
TRBD1,-,TRBV20-1,TRBJ1-1,CSADRAYMNTEAFF,TGCAGTGCTGACAGGGCCTACATGAACACTGAAGCTTTCTTT
-,-,TRBV7-9,TRBJ2-5,CATREETQYF,TGTGCCACTCGGGAAGAGACCCAGTACTTC
-,-,TRBV7-2,TRBJ2-7,CASSFGRGEQYF,TGTGCCAGCAGCTTCGGTCGGGGCGAGCAGTACTTC
-,-,TRBV27,TRBJ1-5,CANSLWGVHQPQHF,TGTGCCAACAGTTTATGGGGAGTACATCAGCCCCAGCATTTT